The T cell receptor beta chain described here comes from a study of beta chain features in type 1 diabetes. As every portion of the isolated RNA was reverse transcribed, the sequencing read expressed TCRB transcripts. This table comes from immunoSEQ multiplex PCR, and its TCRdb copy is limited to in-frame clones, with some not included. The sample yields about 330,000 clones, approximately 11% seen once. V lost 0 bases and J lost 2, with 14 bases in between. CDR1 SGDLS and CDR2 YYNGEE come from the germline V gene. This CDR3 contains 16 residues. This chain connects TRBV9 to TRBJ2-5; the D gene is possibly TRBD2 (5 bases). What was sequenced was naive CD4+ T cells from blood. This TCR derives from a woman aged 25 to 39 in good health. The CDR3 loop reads CASSVGGGRVQETQYF. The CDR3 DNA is TGTGCCAGCAGCGTAGGCGGTGGGAGAGTACAAGAGACCCAGTACTTC.